This T cell receptor (beta chain) emerged from a study of blood T cell repertoires in COVID-19 (dated by TCRdb to 2018 to 2021). A note on the overall study: Samples covering the acute and convalescent phases of COVID-19 were provided by collaborators in the United States, Italy and Spain. The material from the prospective study consisted of cDNA or gDNA derived from T cells, B-cell-depleted T cells, or PBMCs. Subjects who had been exposed to COVID-19, were actively infected with it, or had recovered from it provided the deeply sampled blood TCRbeta repertoires that made up the dataset. The repertoires were released in a freely available public database meant as a resource for research on the immune response to SARS-CoV-2. The samples were drawn from the first 160 participants of the ongoing ImmuneRACE study and from 950 to 1,500 subjects provided by 6 global collaborators. A de-identified subject ID, COVID-19 status, age in years and sex were almost always included in the sample metadata. Where available, HLA class I and class II types were obtained from metadata supplied by the sample provider rather than from assay-based typing. Paper-wide results and their limitations: Clinical and demographic metadata were provided uncurated, with the amount varying by source and participant.

The immunoSEQ Assay, a bias-controlled multiplex PCR, was used to amplify TCRbeta CDR3 regions from genomic DNA. Turning to the authors' computational methods: The number of nucleated cells in each sample was estimated from the amplification of reference gene primers within the assay. To quantify the absolute abundance of each unique TCRbeta CDR3 rearrangement, sequence reads were collapsed and filtered. For each sample, productive Simpson clonality was calculated as the square root of Simpson's diversity index over productive rearrangements. As stored in TCRdb, this immuneACCESS dataset retains in-frame rearrangements with V and J assigned. A fraction of the clones does not appear; measured against another copy, unresolved V genes explain less than half of the discrepancy, and the remainder lacks a known reason. Clonal size and the V and J genes are those of that table, whereas D and trimming came from the DNA. Within this sample are 99,000 or so clones, with roughly 79% of them counted one time only. Clones ranked in the top ten supply around 10% of the sample.

V is trimmed back by 5 bases and J by 8 bases, and the junction contains 9 bases that no gene match accounts for. CDR1 and CDR2 (SGHDT, YYEEEE) derive from the germline V gene. There are 14 amino acids in the CDR3, from cysteine to phenylalanine inclusive. CDR3 DNA only is kept here, 42 bases in frame from base 1. Each collaborating institution followed its own protocols to collect whole blood in K2EDTA tubes. Collaborator samples were shipped for TCRbeta analysis as frozen whole blood, isolated PBMCs, or DNA extracted from either sample type. With respect to this clone: This clone's antigen is unknown. Base qualities are missing; no much larger clone stands one base away.

What was sequenced was peripheral blood. The rearranged segments are TRBV5-6 and TRBJ1-4, with TRBD1 identical over 7 junction bases. The TCR was taken from a woman between 65 and 79 years old with acute or convalescent COVID-19. The CDR3 amino acid sequence is: CASSVDRANEKLFF. The base sequence is TGTGCCAGCAGTGTTGACAGGGCAAACGAAAAACTGTTTTTT.